The clone carrying this T cell receptor beta chain was detected many times. What it recognizes is unknown. In germline, CDR1 is MRHNA, CDR2 SNTAGT. There are 13 residues in the CDR3. The ends were cut back, 4 bases at V and 6 bases at J, with 11 bases in the middle. This entry is derived from a study of response to subunit inactivated influenza vaccine. TCRdb called the RT-PCR reads again in MiXCR, with one record for every CDR3 protein. Counted here are over 400,000 distinct CDR3 sequences, 13% occurring once; the ten biggest clones make up 10% to 15%. General observations from the study: T cells newly recruited by each seasonal influenza vaccination are few, the authors suggested.

Sequences were derived from PBMCs from blood, sampled roughly 6 weeks after vaccination. The gene calls are TRBV6-4 and TRBJ2-3; weak D call: TRBD2 (6 bases). This TCR was recovered from a man aged 50 or older who received an inactivated influenza vaccine. The CDR3 is CASSASGRDTQYF. CDR3 in DNA: TGTGCCAGCAGTGCTTCAGGGAGGGATACGCAGTATTTT.